The T cell receptor beta chain described here comes from a study of post-analysis software for immune sequencing data. Study at large: The study covered relapsing-remitting, secondary progressive and progressive-relapsing courses of multiple sclerosis. Notes on the study in general: When compared against controls, multiple sclerosis patients showed significantly lower normalized Chao1 diversity. The authors found that F measure strongly co-clustered same-batch samples. Higher frequency in patients than in controls was seen for five TRBV segments, with TRBV5-6, TRBV5-1 and TRBV20-1 among them.

Prepared TCR beta cDNA libraries contained unique molecular identifiers. Input amounts of about 0.95 to 11 million T cells were used. These gave 500,000 or so cDNA molecules, so each molecule approximated one T cell. TCRdb fed the PCR reads into MiXCR, producing one record per CDR3 protein. Among hundreds of thousands of distinct CDR3 sequences listed, 40% to 55% were seen once. Comment on this clonotype: Its antigen remains unidentified.

CDR3 length: 16 amino acids. The V segment lost 3 bases and the J segment 4 bases; nucleotides outside the gene matches: 7. Germline V gene lookup returns CDR1 SQVTM and CDR2 ANQGSEA. The sample consisted of blood. This receptor was taken from a girl under 18 with multiple sclerosis. V gene TRBV29-1 combines with J gene TRBJ2-2; TRBD2 matches at 11 bases. The CDR3 loop reads CSVDTVTSGTTGELFF. The CDR3 nucleotides are TGCAGCGTTGATACGGTGACTAGCGGGACCACCGGGGAGCTGTTTTTT.